Listed below are T cell receptor beta chains from one sample, sequenced in a study of blood T cell repertoires in COVID-19. The table came from immunoSEQ multiplex PCR; TCRdb's copy has only in-frame clones and leaves some out. The sample has 390,000 or so clones, around 83% seen once; the top ten hold over 4.5%. The sequencing sample was made of PBMCs or T cells enriched from blood (not recorded which). Source of these receptors: a woman in her forties or fifties who had recovered from COVID-19. The CDR3 runs from the conserved cysteine through the conserved F or W. A D gene is named only where the DNA matches it firmly. Clone size is not always given. Where it is, it says once, few, many or a class for expanded clones.

clone_size	v_call	j_call	d_call	cdr3_nt	cdr3_aa
.	TRBV6-6	TRBJ1-1	TRBD1	TGTGCCAGCAGCCGACGCACAGGGGCAGGAGGAGCCACTGAAGCTTTCTTT	CASSRRTGAGGATEAFF
few	TRBV7-2	TRBJ1-4	TRBD1	TGTGCCAGCAGCTTAGCGGCCGGGACAGTCTATAATGAAAAACTGTTTTTT	CASSLAAGTVYNEKLFF
.	TRBV4-2	TRBJ2-1	TRBD2	TGTGCCAGCAGCCAAGATTGGAGCGGGAGCTCCTACAATGAGCAGTTCTTC	CASSQDWSGSSYNEQFF
.	TRBV18	TRBJ1-3	TRBD1	TGTGCCAGCTCACCTATTAGACAGGGCTTCGGTGGAAACACCATATATTTT	CASSPIRQGFGGNTIYF
once	TRBV10-3	TRBJ1-2	.	TGTGCCACCACCGGACAGTATGGCTACACCTTC	CATTGQYGYTF
few	TRBV6-5	TRBJ1-1	.	TGTGCCAGCAGTTCCCCCCTGAGGACTGAAGCTTTCTTT	CASSSPLRTEAFF
once	TRBV5-4	TRBJ1-3	.	TGTGCCAGCAGCTTGGGCGCAGGGCGCGGTTCTTCTGGAAACACCATATATTTT	CASSLGAGRGSSGNTIYF
.	TRBV23-1	TRBJ1-1	.	TGCGCCAGCAGTCAATCGCAGGGCCCGGGGAACACTGAAGCTTTCTTT	CASSQSQGPGNTEAFF
.	TRBV2	TRBJ1-2	.	TGTGCCAGCAGTGAAGGCTCCGGGTTGGGTGGCTACACCTTC	CASSEGSGLGGYTF
once	TRBV12-3/TRBV12-4	TRBJ2-3	.	TGTGCCAGCCTAATAGCGTCTACAGATACGCAGTATTTT	CASLIASTDTQYF
.	TRBV9	TRBJ1-5	.	TGTGCCAGCAGCGTAGGAGGGCAGGGGCATCAGCCCCAGCATTTT	CASSVGGQGHQPQHF
.	TRBV27	TRBJ1-2	.	TGTGCCAGCAGTTTAACAGGGACCTATGGCTACACCTTC	CASSLTGTYGYTF
.	TRBV27	TRBJ2-7	TRBD1	TGTGCCAGTGTTAAGACAGGGTTAATGGGGGAGCAGTACTTC	CASVKTGLMGEQYF
.	TRBV4-1	TRBJ2-5	TRBD2	TGCGCCAGCAGCTCCCCCGAGGGAAGCGGGGGGGCCCAAGAGACCCAGTACTTC	CASSSPEGSGGAQETQYF
.	TRBV9	TRBJ1-1	.	TGTGCCAGCAGCGTACTCGGCACTGAAGCTTTCTTT	CASSVLGTEAFF
once	TRBV19	TRBJ2-1	TRBD2	TGTGCCAGTAAGAGGCTAGCGGCCGCGGGTAACTACAATGAGCAGTTCTTC	CASKRLAAAGNYNEQFF
.	TRBV7-9	TRBJ1-1	TRBD1	TGTGCCAGCAGCTCCGGGACAGGGCTATTGAACACTGAAGCTTTCTTT	CASSSGTGLLNTEAFF
.	TRBV9	TRBJ1-1	.	TGTGCCAGCAGCGTGCAAGGGAGGACTGAAGCTTTCTTT	CASSVQGRTEAFF
once	TRBV4-2	TRBJ2-5	.	TGTGCCAGCAGCCAAGATCGGCGGGGAGCACAAGAGACCCAGTACTTC	CASSQDRRGAQETQYF
.	TRBV11-1	TRBJ2-1	TRBD2	TGTGCCAGCAGCTTCTTGGGTGGGAGGGGCGATGAGCAGTTCTTC	CASSFLGGRGDEQFF
once	TRBV7-2	TRBJ2-1	.	TGTGCCAGCAGCTTACTCGATGAGCAGTTCTTC	CASSLLDEQFF
.	TRBV5-1	TRBJ1-4	.	TGCGCCAGCAGCTTTGCAGGGGCTAATGAAAAACTGTTTTTT	CASSFAGANEKLFF
once	TRBV5-1	TRBJ2-5	.	TGCGCCAGCAACCTGGCAGGTCCGGAGACCCAGTACTTC	CASNLAGPETQYF
.	TRBV7-2	TRBJ1-1	.	TGTGCCAGCAGCTTATCAGAAAACACTGAAGCTTTCTTT	CASSLSENTEAFF